Below, one TCR beta chain is given with its context. No antigen is known for it. The PCR contained 60 Vbeta and 13 Jbeta primers. As processed by the authors: A follow-up analysis tallied around 80 million unique TCR beta chains, approximately 11 million shared. The assay was immunoSEQ multiplex PCR, and TCRdb's table has in-frame clones only and misses some. The DNA was the basis for D and trimming; V, J and clone size are from that table. The sample includes 90,000 to 100,000 clones, about 83% of them seen just once. The sample originates from a study of cytomegalovirus exposure and HLA in healthy donors. The CDR3 consists of 16 residues. CDR1 and CDR2 from the germline V gene are SGHTA and FQGNSA. V shed 5 bases and J shed 0 bases, with 14 bases lying between them. Study results and limitations: Later analysis indicated greater clonal expansion among HLA-associated TCR beta chains than among equally common other chains. What was likely a sequencing artifact was a cluster of highly shared sequence variants. Investigators reported 150 to 200 TCR beta chains as tied to cytomegalovirus.

This clonotype was sampled from a man aged 55 to 70 in good health and CMV-seropositive. Material for sequencing was PBMCs. This chain connects TRBV7-2 to TRBJ1-5, with D hard to call. CDR3 sequence reads: CASSTRGSYSNQPQHF. The DNA of the CDR3 is TGTGCCAGCAGCACCCGAGGCTCCTATAGCAATCAGCCCCAGCATTTT. The whole variable domain, filled in from reference TRBV7-2 and TRBJ1-5, reads GAGVSQSPSNKVTEKGKDVELRCDPISGHTALYWYRQSLGQGLEFLIYFQGNSAPDKSGLPSDRFSAERTGGSVSTLTIQRTQQEDSAVYLCASSTRGSYSNQPQHFGDGTRLSIL.